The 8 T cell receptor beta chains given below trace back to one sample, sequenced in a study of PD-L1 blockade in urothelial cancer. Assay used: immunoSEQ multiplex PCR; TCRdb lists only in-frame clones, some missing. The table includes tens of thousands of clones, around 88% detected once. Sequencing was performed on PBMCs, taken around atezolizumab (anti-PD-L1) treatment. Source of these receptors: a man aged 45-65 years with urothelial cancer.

Here the CDR3 reads CASSLYVVAAEIGNTEAFF. The DNA for the CDR3 is TGCGCCAGCAGCTTGTATGTGGTGGCGGCGGAAATTGGGAACACTGAAGCTTTCTTT. The rearrangement joins TRBV5-1 to TRBJ1-1; D gene uncertain. Trimming removed 1 base from V and 1 base from J, with 23 bases in between. The CDR3 is 19 amino acids. Germline CDR1 is SGHRS and CDR2 is YFSETQ.

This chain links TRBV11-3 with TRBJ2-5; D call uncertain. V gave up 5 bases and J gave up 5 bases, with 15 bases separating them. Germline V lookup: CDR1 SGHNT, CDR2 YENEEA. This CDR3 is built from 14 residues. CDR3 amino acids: CASSQTGSVETQYF. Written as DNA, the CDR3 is TGTGCCAGCAGCCAGACTGGCTCTGTTGAGACCCAGTACTTC.

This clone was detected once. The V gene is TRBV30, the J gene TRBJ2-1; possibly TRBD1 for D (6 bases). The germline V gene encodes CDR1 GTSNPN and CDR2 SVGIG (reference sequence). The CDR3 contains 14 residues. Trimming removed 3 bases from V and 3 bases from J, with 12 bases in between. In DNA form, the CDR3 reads TGTGCCTGGAGGGTTCAGGGGTACTACAATGAGCAGTTCTTC. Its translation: CAWRVQGYYNEQFF.

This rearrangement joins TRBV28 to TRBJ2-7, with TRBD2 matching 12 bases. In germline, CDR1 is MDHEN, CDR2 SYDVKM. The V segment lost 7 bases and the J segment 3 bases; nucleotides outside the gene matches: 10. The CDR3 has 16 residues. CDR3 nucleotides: TGTGCCAGCAAGAACCTTGGACTAGCGGGATACTACGAGCAGTACTTC. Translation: CASKNLGLAGYYEQYF.

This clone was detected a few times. CDR3 sequence: CASSYSSVEGYTF. For the CDR3, the DNA is TGTGCCAGCAGTTACTCGTCAGTCGAAGGCTACACCTTC. The J gene is TRBJ1-2, the V gene TRBV6-5; the D is unclear. From germline, CDR1 is MNHEY and CDR2 SVGAGI. Trimming cost V 0 bases and J 8 bases, with 10 bases left between them. The CDR3 has 13 residues.

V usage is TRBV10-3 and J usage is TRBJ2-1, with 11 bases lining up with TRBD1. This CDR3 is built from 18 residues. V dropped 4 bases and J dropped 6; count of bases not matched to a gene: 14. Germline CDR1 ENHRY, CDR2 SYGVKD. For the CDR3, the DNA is TGTGCCATCAGTGGAGGGGACAGGGGGACCACAATCCCCAATGAGCAGTTCTTC. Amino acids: CAISGGDRGTTIPNEQFF.

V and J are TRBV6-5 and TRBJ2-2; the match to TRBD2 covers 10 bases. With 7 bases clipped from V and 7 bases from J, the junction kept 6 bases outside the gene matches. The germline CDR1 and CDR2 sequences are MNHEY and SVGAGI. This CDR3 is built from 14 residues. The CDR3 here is CASIGTSADGELFF. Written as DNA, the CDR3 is TGTGCCAGCATTGGGACTAGCGCGGACGGGGAGCTGTTTTTT.

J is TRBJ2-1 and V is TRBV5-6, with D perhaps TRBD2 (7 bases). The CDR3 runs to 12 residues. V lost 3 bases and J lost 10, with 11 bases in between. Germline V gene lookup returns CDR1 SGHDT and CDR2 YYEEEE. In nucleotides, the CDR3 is TGTGCCAGCAGCTGGGGGGGCATGGAGCAGTTCTTC. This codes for CASSWGGMEQFF.